This T cell receptor (beta chain) was sequenced during a study of cytomegalovirus exposure and HLA in healthy donors. Study conclusions and caveats: It was reportedly the case that the classifier diagnosed cytomegalovirus status with high specificity and sensitivity.

The PCR made use of 60 Vbeta and 13 Jbeta primers. The repertoire was sequenced with immunoSEQ multiplex PCR; TCRdb's copy has only in-frame clones and lacks some. The table lists about 130,000 clones, 80% of them singletons. The CDR3 contains 16 residues. Trimming removed 6 bases from V and 0 bases from J, with 15 bases in between. CDR1 is LNHDA and CDR2 is SQIVND in the germline V gene (reference sequence). This clone appeared a few times. The antigen is undetermined. Sequencing was done on a sample of PBMCs. The clonotype was recovered from a man aged 30-40 years in good health and CMV-seropositive. This chain links TRBV19 with TRBJ1-3; D not certain. Here the CDR3 DNA reads TGTGCCAGTAGCAGTCACAGCCAGAGCTCTGGAAACACCATATATTTT. The encoded protein is CASSSHSQSSGNTIYF.